Each of the 11 T cell receptor beta chains below was sequenced from the same sample in a study of blood T cell repertoires in COVID-19. The assay was immunoSEQ multiplex PCR, and TCRdb's table has in-frame clones only and misses some. The data hold around 280,000 clones, with around nine tenths observed a single time. Sequencing used peripheral blood. The source is a man in his 70s with acute or convalescent COVID-19.

This clone was observed once. The rearrangement links TRBV3-1 (or the pseudogene TRBV3-2) to TRBJ2-1, with 12 bases matching TRBD2. V lost 3 bases, J lost 7 bases, and 7 bases stayed unmatched. The CDR3 sequence is 16 residues long. CDR1 and CDR2 from the germline V gene are LGHDT and YNNKEL (reference sequence). The CDR3 nucleotides are TGTGCCAGCAGCCATCTAGCGGGGGGGCCTAGGAATGAGCAGTTCTTC. It translates to CASSHLAGGPRNEQFF.

V is TRBV19 and J is TRBJ2-1; a weak D match, TRBD2 (6 bases). CDR3 size: 15 residues. The ends were cut back, 10 bases at V and 2 bases at J, with 18 bases in the middle. The germline V gene has CDR1 LNHDA and CDR2 SQIVND (reference sequence). As DNA, the CDR3 is TGTGCCATTCCCCTAGGGACTGCGGCCTACAATGAGCAGTTCTTC. It is translated as CAIPLGTAAYNEQFF. The entire variable domain, with the rest obtained from reference TRBV19 and TRBJ2-1, is as follows: DGGITQSPKYLFRKEGQNVTLSCEQNLNHDAMYWYRQDPGQGLRLIYYSQIVNDFQKGDIAEGYSVSREKKESFPLTVTSAQKNPTAFYLCAIPLGTAAYNEQFFGPGTRLTVL.

This chain links TRBV5-1 with TRBJ1-3; weak D call: TRBD1 (6 bases). Trimming removed 4 bases at V and 0 bases at J, with 14 bases between. The CDR3 is made up of 16 amino acids. Germline lookup yields CDR1 SGHRS and CDR2 YFSETQ. CDR3 loop: CASSVGTTTSGNTIYF. In nucleotides, the CDR3 is TGCGCCAGCAGCGTAGGGACAACTACCTCTGGAAACACCATATATTTT.

The chain couples TRBV5-4 to TRBJ2-7; 9 positions agree with TRBD1. The CDR3 runs 15 residues. CDR1 is SGHNT and CDR2 is YYREEE in the germline V gene (reference sequence). V trimming: 2 bases; J trimming: 3 bases; junction bases outside the gene matches: 6. The CDR3 DNA sequence: TGTGCCAGCAGCTTACAGGGGACAGGGTTCTACGAGCAGTACTTC. This sequence encodes CASSLQGTGFYEQYF.

The chain has TRBV5-1 and TRBJ2-2; 7 bases match TRBD2. This CDR3 region has 15 residues. Germline CDR1 is SGHRS and CDR2 is YFSETQ. V lost 4 bases to trimming and J lost 6 bases; unmatched junction nucleotides: 9. The CDR3 bases are TGCGCCAGCAGCGCAGATGTACTAGCGTCCGGGGAGCTGTTTTTT. It is translated as CASSADVLASGELFF.

This clone was recorded a few times. The V and J genes are TRBV3-1 (or the pseudogene TRBV3-2) and TRBJ1-6, with 8 bases matching TRBD1. The CDR3 contains 16 residues. Per germline, CDR1 LGHDT and CDR2 YNNKEL (reference sequence). The junction had 12 bases not matched to a gene; V was cut back by 8 bases and J by 6 bases. CDR3 DNA: TGTGCCAGCCGCGGCCCAGGGGGCCCCTCTAATTCACCCCTCCACTTT. As protein: CASRGPGGPSNSPLHF.

The gene calls are TRBV5-4 and TRBJ2-7; 13 bases are a match to TRBD2. This CDR3 is built from 17 residues. Germline loops: CDR1 SGHNT, CDR2 YYREEE (reference sequence). J was trimmed by 2 bases and V by 2 bases; bases with no gene match: 7. Here the CDR3 DNA reads TGTGCCAGCAGCTTCGGACTAGCGGGAGCGGGCCCCTACGAGCAGTACTTC. It yields the protein CASSFGLAGAGPYEQYF.

This chain connects TRBV27 to TRBJ1-2, with D hard to call. Deletions cut 2 bases from V and 0 bases from J, with 4 bases between. There are 13 residues in the CDR3. Germline CDR1 and CDR2: MNHEY and SMNVEV (reference sequence). The CDR3 region is CASSLTSNYGYTF. The CDR3 DNA follows: TGTGCCAGCAGTTTAACTTCTAACTATGGCTACACCTTC.

The chain employs TRBV18 and TRBJ2-7, with 7 bases identical to TRBD1. V dropped 0 bases and J dropped 4; count of bases not matched to a gene: 6. Germline V CDR1 and CDR2: KGHSH, LQKENI. The CDR3 covers 15 residues. The CDR3: CASSPPGRGRYEQYF. DNA for the CDR3: TGTGCCAGCTCACCACCGGGTAGGGGGCGTTACGAGCAGTACTTC.

This chain uses TRBV28 with TRBJ1-2; the D is unclear. CDR3 length equals 14 residues. From germline, CDR1 is MDHEN and CDR2 SYDVKM. The germline V and J ends were trimmed by 4 bases and 2 bases, with 11 bases remaining between them. The CDR3 region is CASSSQQHNYGYTF. The DNA of the CDR3 is TGTGCCAGCAGTTCCCAACAGCACAACTATGGCTACACCTTC.

The gene calls are TRBV28 and TRBJ2-1, with 12 bases fitting TRBD2. After removal of 6 bases from V and 2 bases from J, the junction contained 5 bases not matched to a gene. CDR3 length equals 16 residues. CDR1 and CDR2 (germline): MDHEN, SYDVKM. The CDR3 reads CASSSLAGGPYNEQFF. The CDR3 DNA reads as TGTGCCAGCAGCTCCCTAGCGGGAGGGCCCTACAATGAGCAGTTCTTC.